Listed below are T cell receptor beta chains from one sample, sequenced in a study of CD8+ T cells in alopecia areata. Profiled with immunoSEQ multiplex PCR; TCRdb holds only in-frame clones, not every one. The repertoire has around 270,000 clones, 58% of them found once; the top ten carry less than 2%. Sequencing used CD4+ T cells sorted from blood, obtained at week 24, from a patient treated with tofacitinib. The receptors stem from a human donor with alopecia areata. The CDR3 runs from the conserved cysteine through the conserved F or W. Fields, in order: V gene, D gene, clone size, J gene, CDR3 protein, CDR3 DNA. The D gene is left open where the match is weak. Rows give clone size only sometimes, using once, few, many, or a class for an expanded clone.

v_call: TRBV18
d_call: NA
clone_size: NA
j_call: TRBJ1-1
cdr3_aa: CASSPGGRGDMNTEAFF
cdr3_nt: TGTGCCAGCTCACCAGGGGGCAGGGGCGACATGAACACTGAAGCTTTCTTT

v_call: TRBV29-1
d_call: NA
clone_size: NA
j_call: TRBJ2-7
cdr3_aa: CSAVRSYEQYF
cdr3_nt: TGCAGCGCCGTGCGCTCCTACGAGCAGTACTTC

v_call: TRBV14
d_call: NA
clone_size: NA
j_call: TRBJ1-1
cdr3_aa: CASSQMAGMNTEAFF
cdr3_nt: TGTGCCAGCAGCCAAATGGCCGGTATGAACACTGAAGCTTTCTTT

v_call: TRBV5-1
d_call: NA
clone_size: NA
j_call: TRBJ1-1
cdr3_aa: CASSPLATNTEAFF
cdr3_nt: TGCGCCAGCAGCCCCTTAGCCACAAACACTGAAGCTTTCTTT

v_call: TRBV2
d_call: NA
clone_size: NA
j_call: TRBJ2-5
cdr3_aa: CASSGDLITPIQETQYF
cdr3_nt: TGTGCCAGCAGTGGGGACCTAATTACTCCGATCCAAGAGACCCAGTACTTC

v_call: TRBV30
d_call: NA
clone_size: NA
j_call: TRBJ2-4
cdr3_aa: CAWSRGAKNIQYF
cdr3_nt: TGTGCCTGGAGTCGGGGAGCCAAAAACATTCAGTACTTC

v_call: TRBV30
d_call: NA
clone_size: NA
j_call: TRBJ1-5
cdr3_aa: CASTGTPLTDSNQPQHF
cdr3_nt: TGTGCCAGTACCGGGACACCGTTGACGGATAGCAATCAGCCCCAGCATTTT

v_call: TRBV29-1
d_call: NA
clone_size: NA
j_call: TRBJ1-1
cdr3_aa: CSVERTSNTEAFF
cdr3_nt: TGCAGCGTTGAAAGGACATCGAACACTGAAGCTTTCTTT

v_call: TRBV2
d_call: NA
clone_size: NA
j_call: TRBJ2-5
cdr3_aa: CASTSIKRGETQYF
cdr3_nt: TGTGCCAGCACCTCAATTAAACGGGGGGAGACCCAGTACTTC

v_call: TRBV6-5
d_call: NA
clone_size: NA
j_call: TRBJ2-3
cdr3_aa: CASKRSILADTQYF
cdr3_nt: TGTGCCAGCAAGAGGAGCATTCTGGCCGATACGCAGTATTTT

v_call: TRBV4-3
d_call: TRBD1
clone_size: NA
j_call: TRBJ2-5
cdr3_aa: CASSQDRVQAQYF
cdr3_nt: TGCGCCAGCAGCCAGGACAGGGTGCAGGCCCAGTACTTC

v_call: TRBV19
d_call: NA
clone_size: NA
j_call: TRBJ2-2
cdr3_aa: CASSIRVSAGELFF
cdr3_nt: TGTGCCAGTAGTATCAGGGTCTCGGCCGGGGAGCTGTTTTTT

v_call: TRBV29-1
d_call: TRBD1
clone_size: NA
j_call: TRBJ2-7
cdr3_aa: CSVGGTGSYEQYF
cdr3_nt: TGCAGCGTTGGAGGGACAGGCTCCTACGAGCAGTACTTC

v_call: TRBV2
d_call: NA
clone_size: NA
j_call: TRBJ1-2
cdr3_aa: CASSVQQYGYTF
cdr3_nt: TGTGCCAGCAGTGTCCAACAGTATGGCTACACCTTC

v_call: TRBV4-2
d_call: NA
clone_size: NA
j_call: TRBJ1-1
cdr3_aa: CASSQGKGQGTEAFF
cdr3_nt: TGTGCCAGCAGCCAAGGCAAAGGGCAAGGAACTGAAGCTTTCTTT

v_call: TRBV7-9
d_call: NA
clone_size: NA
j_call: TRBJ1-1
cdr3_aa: CASGGPNTEAFF
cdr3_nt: TGTGCCAGCGGTGGCCCTAACACTGAAGCTTTCTTT

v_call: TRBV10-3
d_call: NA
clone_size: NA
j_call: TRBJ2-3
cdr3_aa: CAVGLSTDTQYF
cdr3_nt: TGTGCCGTGGGCCTCAGCACAGATACGCAGTATTTT

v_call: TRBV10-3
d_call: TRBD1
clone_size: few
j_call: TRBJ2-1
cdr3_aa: CAISRPGTDYNEQFF
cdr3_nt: TGTGCCATCAGTAGACCCGGGACAGATTACAATGAGCAGTTCTTC

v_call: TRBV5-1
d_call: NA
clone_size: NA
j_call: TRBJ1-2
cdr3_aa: CASSFGDRLWGNYGYTF
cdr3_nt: TGCGCCAGCAGCTTTGGAGACCGTCTTTGGGGGAACTATGGCTACACCTTC

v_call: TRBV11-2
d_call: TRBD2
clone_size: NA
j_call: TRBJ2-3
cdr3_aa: CASSKAGSTDTQYF
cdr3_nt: TGTGCCAGCAGCAAAGCGGGGAGCACAGATACGCAGTATTTT

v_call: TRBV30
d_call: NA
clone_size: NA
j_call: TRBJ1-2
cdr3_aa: CAWNAKTGHVYGYTF
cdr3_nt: TGTGCCTGGAATGCAAAAACGGGACACGTCTATGGCTACACCTTC

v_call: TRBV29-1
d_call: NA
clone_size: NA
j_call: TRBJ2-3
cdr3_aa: CSVKGRITDTQYF
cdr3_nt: TGCAGCGTGAAGGGACGGATCACAGATACGCAGTATTTT

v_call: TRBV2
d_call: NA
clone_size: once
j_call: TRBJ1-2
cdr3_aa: CASSEAPKDYGYTF
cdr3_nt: TGTGCCAGCAGTGAAGCCCCAAAAGACTATGGCTACACCTTC

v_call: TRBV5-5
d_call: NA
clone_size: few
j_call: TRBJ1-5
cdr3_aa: CASSLEVGGSQPQHF
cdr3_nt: TGTGCCAGCAGCTTGGAGGTTGGGGGCAGTCAGCCCCAGCATTTT

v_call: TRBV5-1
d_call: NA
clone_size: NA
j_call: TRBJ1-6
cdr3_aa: CASSLAGRDNSPLHF
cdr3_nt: TGCGCCAGCAGCTTAGCAGGGAGGGATAATTCACCCCTCCACTTT

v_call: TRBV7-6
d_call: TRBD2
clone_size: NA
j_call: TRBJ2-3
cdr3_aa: CASSLTRTRDTQYF
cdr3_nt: TGTGCCAGCAGCCTCACGCGGACTAGAGATACGCAGTATTTT

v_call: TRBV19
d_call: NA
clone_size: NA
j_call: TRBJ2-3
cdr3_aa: CASKDAAAGTDTQYF
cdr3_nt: TGTGCCAGTAAAGATGCGGCAGCCGGCACAGATACGCAGTATTTT

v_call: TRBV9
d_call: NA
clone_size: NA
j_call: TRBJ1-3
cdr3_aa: CASSTSPGGSGNTIYF
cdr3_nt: TGTGCCAGCAGCACCAGCCCGGGAGGCTCTGGAAACACCATATATTTT

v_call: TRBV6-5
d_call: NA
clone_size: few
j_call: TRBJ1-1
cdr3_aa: CASQQGYTEAFF
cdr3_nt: TGTGCCAGTCAGCAGGGATACACTGAAGCTTTCTTT

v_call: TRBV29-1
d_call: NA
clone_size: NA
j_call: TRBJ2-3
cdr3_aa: CSVQLPSDTQYF
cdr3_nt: TGCAGCGTTCAACTCCCGTCAGATACGCAGTATTTT

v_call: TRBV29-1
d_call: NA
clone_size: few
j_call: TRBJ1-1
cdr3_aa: CSAVVRTGAEAFF
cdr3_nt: TGCAGCGCCGTCGTCAGGACGGGGGCTGAAGCTTTCTTT

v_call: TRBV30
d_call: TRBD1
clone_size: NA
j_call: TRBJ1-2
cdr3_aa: CAWSGTPQGATPYGYTF
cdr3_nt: TGTGCCTGGAGTGGCACCCCACAGGGGGCGACTCCTTATGGCTACACCTTC

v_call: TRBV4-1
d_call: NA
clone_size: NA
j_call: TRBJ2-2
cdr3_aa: CASSQMRTGELFF
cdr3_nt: TGCGCCAGCAGCCAAATGAGGACCGGGGAGCTGTTTTTT

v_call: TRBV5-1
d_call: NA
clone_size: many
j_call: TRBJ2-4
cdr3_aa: CASSSEWQDIQYF
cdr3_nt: TGCGCCAGCAGCTCCGAGTGGCAAGACATTCAGTACTTC

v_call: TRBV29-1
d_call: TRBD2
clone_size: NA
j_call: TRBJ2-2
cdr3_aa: CSVLGLAGSPSGLFF
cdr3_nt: TGCAGCGTTTTAGGACTAGCGGGGTCCCCCTCCGGGCTGTTTTTT

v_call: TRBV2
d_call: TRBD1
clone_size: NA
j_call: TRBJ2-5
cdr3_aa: CASSGYRGRETQYF
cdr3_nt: TGTGCCAGCAGTGGCTACAGGGGGCGAGAGACCCAGTACTTC

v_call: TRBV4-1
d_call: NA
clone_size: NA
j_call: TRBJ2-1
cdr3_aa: CASSPGVRGNEQFF
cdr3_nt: TGCGCCAGCAGCCCTGGGGTCCGGGGGAATGAGCAGTTCTTC

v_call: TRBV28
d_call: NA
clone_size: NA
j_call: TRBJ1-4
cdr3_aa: CASSLFQGSIAGGKLFF
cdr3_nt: TGTGCCAGCAGTTTATTCCAGGGGTCCATCGCAGGCGGAAAACTGTTTTTT

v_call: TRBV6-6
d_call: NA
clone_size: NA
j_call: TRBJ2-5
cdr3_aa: CASTLGGTQYF
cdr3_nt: TGTGCCAGCACGCTGGGGGGGACCCAGTACTTC

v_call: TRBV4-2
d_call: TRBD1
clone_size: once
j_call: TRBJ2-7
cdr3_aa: CASSQDLGTVTYEQYF
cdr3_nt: TGTGCCAGCAGCCAAGATTTAGGGACAGTGACCTACGAGCAGTACTTC

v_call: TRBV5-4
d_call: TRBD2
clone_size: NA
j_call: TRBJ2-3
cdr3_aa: CASSPRTSGGGDTQYF
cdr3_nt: TGTGCCAGCAGCCCGAGGACTAGCGGGGGCGGGGATACGCAGTATTTT

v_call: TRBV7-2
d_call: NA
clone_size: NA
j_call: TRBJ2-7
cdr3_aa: CASSPPGSRGLYEQYF
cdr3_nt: TGTGCCAGCAGCCCGCCGGGCAGCCGGGGGCTCTACGAGCAGTACTTC

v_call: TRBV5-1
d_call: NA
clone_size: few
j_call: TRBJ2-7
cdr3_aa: CASSLRVTDEQYF
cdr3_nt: TGCGCCAGCAGCTTGCGGGTCACTGACGAGCAGTACTTC

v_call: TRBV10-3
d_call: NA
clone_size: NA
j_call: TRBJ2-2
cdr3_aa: CAISGTSTGELFF
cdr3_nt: TGTGCCATCAGTGGAACAAGCACCGGGGAGCTGTTTTTT

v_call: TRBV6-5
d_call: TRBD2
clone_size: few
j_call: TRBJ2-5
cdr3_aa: CASSSLAGGRETQYF
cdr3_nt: TGTGCCAGCAGCTCACTAGCGGGGGGGCGAGAGACCCAGTACTTC

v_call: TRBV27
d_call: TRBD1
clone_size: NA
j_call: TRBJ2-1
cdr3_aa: CASSYRDRVSNEQFF
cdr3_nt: TGTGCCAGCTCCTACCGGGACAGGGTATCCAATGAGCAGTTCTTC